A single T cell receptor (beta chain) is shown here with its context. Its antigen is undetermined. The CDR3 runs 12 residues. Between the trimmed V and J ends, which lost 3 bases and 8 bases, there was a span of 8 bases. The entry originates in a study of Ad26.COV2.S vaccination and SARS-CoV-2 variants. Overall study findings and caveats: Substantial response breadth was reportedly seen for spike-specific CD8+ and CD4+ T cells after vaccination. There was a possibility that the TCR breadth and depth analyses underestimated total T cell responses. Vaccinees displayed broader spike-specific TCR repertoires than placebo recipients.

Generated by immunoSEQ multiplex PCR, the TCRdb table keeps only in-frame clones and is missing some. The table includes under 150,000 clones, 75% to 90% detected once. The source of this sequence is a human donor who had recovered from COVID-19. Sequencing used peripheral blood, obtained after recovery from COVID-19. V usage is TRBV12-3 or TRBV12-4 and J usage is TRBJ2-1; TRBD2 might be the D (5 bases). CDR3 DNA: TGTGCCAGCAGTTTCGGGGTCCATGAGCAGTTCTTC. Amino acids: CASSFGVHEQFF.